Below are 24 T cell receptor beta chains sequenced from a single sample in a study of shared clonotypes between healthy human individuals. The data were produced by immunoSEQ multiplex PCR, yet TCRdb's version contains in-frame clones alone and is incomplete. The data contain 550,000 to 600,000 clones, around three quarters of them singletons. Sequenced input: PBMCs. The source is a woman aged 40 to 50 in good health. Some clones in this sample may be carry-over from other donors' samples.

The chain recombines TRBV9 with TRBJ2-2, with D maybe TRBD2 (6 bases). The germline gives CDR1 SGDLS, CDR2 YYNGEE. The CDR3 loop spans 15 amino acids. The V and J ends lost 0 bases and 3 bases respectively, with 9 bases between them. CDR3 sequence reads: CASSVAWGDTGELFF. CDR3 in DNA: TGTGCCAGCAGCGTAGCTTGGGGGGACACCGGGGAGCTGTTTTTT.

The CDR3 DNA sequence: TGCGCCAGCAGCCAAGGCAACAGGGGGTCCTACAATGAGCAGTTCTTC. It translates to CASSQGNRGSYNEQFF. V is TRBV4-1 and J is TRBJ2-1, with 8 bases identical to TRBD1. Germline loops: CDR1 MGHRA, CDR2 YSYEKL. The V and J ends lost 1 base and 1 base, in that order; junction bases with no gene match: 3. The CDR3 has 16 residues.

This sequence joins TRBV7-3 and TRBJ1-2; 9 bases are a match to TRBD1. The J segment lost 6 bases and the V segment lost 3 bases, leaving 2 bases of the junction unmatched. This CDR3 is built from 13 residues. Germline values: CDR1 SGHTA, CDR2 FQGTGA. CDR3 sequence reads: CASSFTGGDGYTF. The CDR3 DNA sequence: TGTGCCAGCAGCTTTACAGGGGGCGATGGCTACACCTTC.

The chain joins TRBV21-1 to TRBJ2-3; TRBD2, as called in the table, went unchecked against the DNA. TRBV21-1 is a known pseudogene. The CDR3 has 13 amino acids. The CDR3 DNA reads as TGTGCCAGCAGCAAAGTAGCCGCCCCGGGGGAGTATTTT. It codes for CASSKVAAPGEYF.

V is TRBV5-1 and J is TRBJ2-5; unclear D gene. Trimming pared 1 base from V and 1 base from J, leaving 8 bases between. Per germline, CDR1 SGHRS and CDR2 YFSETQ. CDR3 length equals 14 residues. CDR3 loop: CASSLQTAQETQYF. The CDR3 nucleotides read TGCGCCAGCAGCTTGCAAACGGCCCAAGAGACCCAGTACTTC.

V is TRBV5-8 and J is TRBJ1-2; the match to TRBD1 covers 9 bases. This CDR3 contains 14 residues. The V gene's germline CDR1 is SGHTS and CDR2 YDEGEE. J was trimmed by 7 bases and V by 2 bases; bases with no gene match: 6. Here the CDR3 DNA reads TGTGCCAGCAGCTTAAACAGGGGGCTGGCTGGCTACACCTTC. This translates into CASSLNRGLAGYTF.

This chain links TRBV7-3 with TRBJ2-2; 8 bases agree with TRBD2. The CDR3 is 16 amino acids. Germline CDR1 is SGHTA and CDR2 is FQGTGA. J lost 4 bases, V lost 0 bases, and 4 bases had no gene match. As DNA, the CDR3 is TGTGCCAGCAGCTTAACGATCGGGAGGGGCACCGGGGAGCTGTTTTTT. It specifies CASSLTIGRGTGELFF.

The chain has TRBV10-3 and TRBJ2-7; 14 bases are shared with TRBD2. With V trimmed by 2 bases and J by 0 bases, 12 bases remained unmatched. Germline lookup yields CDR1 ENHRY and CDR2 SYGVKD. The CDR3 contains 20 residues. CDR3 DNA: TGTGCCATCAGTGAGCCTCAGACTAGCGGGAGGGTCAGCAACTCCTACGAGCAGTACTTC. It codes for CAISEPQTSGRVSNSYEQYF.

Remarks on this clone: One end of the junction does not line up with germline, which may come from a read error. This chain joins TRBV28 and TRBJ2-7; D may be TRBD1 (7 bases). The CDR3 is 16 amino acids. The V gene's germline CDR1 is MDHEN and CDR2 SYDVKM. The CDR3 bases are TGTGCCCGCAGTGAGGTGGGGGGCAGGGGGGCCTACGAGCAGTACTTC. Its protein product is CARSEVGGRGAYEQYF.

This clone showed up just a few times. This rearrangement joins TRBV5-4 to TRBJ1-1, with TRBD1 as a possible D gene (6 bases). The V gene lost 4 bases and the J gene lost 8 bases, with 15 bases spanning the gap. The CDR3 has 13 residues. CDR1 is SGHNT, CDR2 YYREEE, per germline (reference sequence). CDR3 nucleotide sequence: TGTGCCAGCAGCCGGGACGCTGGGACAGAAGCTTTCTTT. Translating gives CASSRDAGTEAFF.

The chain employs TRBV19 and TRBJ1-2; a possible D gene is TRBD1 (5 bases). Germline V gene data show CDR1 as LNHDA and CDR2 as SQIVND (reference sequence). V gave up 4 bases and J gave up 5 bases, with 11 bases separating them. The CDR3 has 13 amino acids. The CDR3 sequence is CASSTGPAYGYTF. The CDR3 bases are TGTGCCAGTAGTACGGGGCCGGCTTATGGCTACACCTTC.

The chain has TRBV19 and TRBJ2-3; 7 bases match TRBD1. CDR3 size: 10 residues. Germline loops: CDR1 LNHDA, CDR2 SQIVND (reference sequence). V was pared by 10 bases and J by 8 bases, with 3 bases of the junction left unmatched. CDR3 amino acids: CATGGVTQYF. CDR3 coding DNA: TGTGCCACAGGGGGAGTTACGCAGTATTTT.

The chain links TRBV7-9 to TRBJ2-7, with 7 bases that match TRBD2. Trimming at V came to 4 bases and at J to 3 bases, leaving 6 bases not matched to a gene. CDR1 SEHNR and CDR2 FQNEAQ come from the germline V gene (reference sequence). The CDR3 is 14 amino acids. The CDR3 spells CASSSGTTNYEQYF. The CDR3 DNA sequence: TGTGCCAGCAGCTCCGGGACTACCAACTACGAGCAGTACTTC. Looking up the rest from reference TRBV7-9 and TRBJ2-7 gives the full variable domain: DTGVSQNPRHKITKRGQNVTFRCDPISEHNRLYWYRQTLGQGPEFLTYFQNEAQLEKSRLLSDRFSAERPKGSFSTLEIQRTEQGDSAMYLCASSSGTTNYEQYFGPGTRLTVT.

The J gene is TRBJ1-1, the V gene TRBV5-8; TRBD1 is a possible D gene (5 bases). The CDR3 consists of 14 residues. Looked up from germline, CDR1 is SGHTS and CDR2 is YDEGEE. Trimming removed 1 base at V and 1 base at J, with 8 bases between. CDR3 sequence reads: CASSLYGGNTEAFF. Written as DNA, the CDR3 is TGTGCCAGCAGCTTGTATGGGGGGAACACTGAAGCTTTCTTT.

The rearrangement joins TRBV5-4 to TRBJ2-1; D is uncertain. Germline CDR1 is SGHNT and CDR2 is YYREEE (reference sequence). V was pared by 0 bases and J by 6 bases, with 13 bases between. The CDR3 extends over 15 amino acids. The CDR3 loop is CASSLARTTGNEQFF. The DNA of the CDR3 is TGTGCCAGCAGCTTGGCCCGGACCACCGGCAATGAGCAGTTCTTC.

As for this clone: This sample also contains other DNA sequences that code for the same CDR3. V gene TRBV19 combines with J gene TRBJ2-3; TRBD2 agrees at 10 bases. The CDR3 is made up of 18 amino acids. Germline CDR1 reads LNHDA; CDR2 reads SQIVND (reference sequence). V shed 7 bases, J shed 4 bases, and the junction held 17 bases outside the gene matches. CDR3 in amino acids: CASKGILAGVKWSDTQYF. For the CDR3, the DNA is TGTGCCAGTAAAGGTATCCTAGCGGGGGTTAAGTGGTCAGATACGCAGTATTTT.

The chain uses TRBV18 and TRBJ2-1; 9 positions match TRBD2. The germline V gene has CDR1 KGHSH and CDR2 LQKENI. The CDR3 loop spans 17 amino acids. V dropped 3 bases and J dropped 6; count of bases not matched to a gene: 12. The CDR3 loop is CASSPHRLAGVRNEQFF. The CDR3 bases are TGTGCCAGCTCACCGCACCGATTAGCGGGAGTCCGCAATGAGCAGTTCTTC.

In its sample, this clone was seen many times. The V gene is TRBV6-5, the J gene TRBJ2-7; D perhaps matches TRBD1 (6 bases). The V end was cut by 5 bases, the J end by 7 bases, with 12 bases between. The germline V gene has CDR1 MNHEY and CDR2 SVGAGI. The CDR3 runs 12 residues. CDR3 coding DNA: TGTGCCAGCAGTCGCAGGGGCGGGGAGCAGTACTTC. It is translated as CASSRRGGEQYF.

The chain is built from TRBV19 and TRBJ2-1; D call uncertain. This CDR3 has 16 residues. V lost 1 base to trimming and J lost 0 bases, with 10 bases between them. Germline CDR1 is LNHDA and CDR2 is SQIVND (reference sequence). CDR3 region: CASSIASAASYNEQFF. The CDR3 nucleotides are TGTGCCAGTAGTATAGCGTCGGCAGCCTCCTACAATGAGCAGTTCTTC.

This chain joins TRBV18 and TRBJ2-3, with D perhaps TRBD2 (5 bases). Germline V gene sequence: CDR1 KGHSH, CDR2 LQKENI. This CDR3 contains 15 residues. The ends were cut back, 5 bases at V and 3 bases at J, with 15 bases in the middle. Here the CDR3 DNA reads TGTGCCAGCTCAGACGTGACTACTAGGACAGATACGCAGTATTTT. Translating gives CASSDVTTRTDTQYF.

This clone was counted many times. The J gene is TRBJ2-1, the V gene TRBV20-1; no reliable D call. The CDR3 is made up of 11 amino acids. V dropped 3 bases and J dropped 8 bases, with 8 bases sitting between them. Germline values: CDR1 DFQATT, CDR2 SNEGSKA (reference sequence). CDR3 sequence: CSASSFHEQFF. In DNA, the CDR3 is TGCAGTGCTAGTAGCTTCCATGAGCAGTTCTTC.

The chain combines TRBV4-2 with TRBJ2-5, with 15 bases aligning to TRBD2. The junction had 10 bases not matched to a gene; V was cut back by 0 bases and J by 5 bases. The CDR3 contains 19 residues. The V gene's germline CDR1 is LGHNA and CDR2 YNFKEQ. CDR3 in DNA: TGTGCCAGCAGCCAAGATACTTGGACTAGCGGGAGGGCCGGGGAGACCCAGTACTTC. As protein: CASSQDTWTSGRAGETQYF.

V is TRBV5-4 and J is TRBJ2-2, with D tentatively TRBD1 or TRBD2 (6 bases each). Germline loops: CDR1 SGHNT, CDR2 YYREEE (reference sequence). V lost 4 bases and J 7 bases, leaving 11 bases between the germline ends. This CDR3 comprises 13 residues. CDR3 DNA sequence: TGTGCCAGCAGCCTCGAGGGGGGCGGGGAGCTGTTTTTT. Residues: CASSLEGGGELFF.

This rearrangement joins TRBV2 to TRBJ2-3, with D unclear. CDR3 size: 14 residues. The V end lost 5 bases, the J end lost 0 bases, and 9 bases lay between the germline ends. Germline V gene lookup returns CDR1 SNHLY and CDR2 FYNNEI. The DNA for the CDR3 is TGTGCCAGCAGTTCCACGACTAGCACAGATACGCAGTATTTT. Amino acid sequence: CASSSTTSTDTQYF. The full variable domain, its missing parts supplied by reference TRBV2 and TRBJ2-3, is EPEVTQTPSHQVTQMGQEVILRCVPISNHLYFYWYRQILGQKVEFLVSFYNNEISEKSEIFDDQFSVERPDGSNFTLKIRSTKLEDSAMYFCASSSTTSTDTQYFGPGTRLTVL.